The 21 T cell receptor beta chains in this list originate from one sample, sequenced in a study of shared clonotypes between healthy human individuals. CD45RO-negative CD8 cells positively selected for CCR7 made up the naive population, which excluded terminally differentiated effector memory CD45RA+ cells. Sequencing was performed with immunoSEQ multiplex PCR; in TCRdb, only in-frame clones are kept and a portion is missing. The sample includes around 2.1 million clones, roughly 91% of them seen just once. The sample consisted of naive CD8+ T cells from PBMCs. All receptors derive from a man between 18 and 35 years old in good health. Some clones in this sample may be carry-over from other donors' samples.

The rearrangement uses TRBV28 and TRBJ2-2; a weak D match, TRBD2 (5 bases). In germline, CDR1 is MDHEN, CDR2 SYDVKM. Trimming took off 6 bases at V and 4 bases at J, with 21 bases between the two ends. The CDR3 consists of 17 residues. The CDR3: CASRHIPGSEGTGELFF. CDR3 bases: TGTGCCAGCAGGCACATCCCGGGATCCGAGGGCACCGGGGAGCTGTTTTTT.

The count of this clone is one. Additional DNA sequences in this sample encode the identical CDR3. For the CDR3, the DNA is TGCGCCAGCAGCCTGACGGGAGGCCCGTACGAGCAGTACTTC. Protein product: CASSLTGGPYEQYF. The rearrangement links TRBV4-1 to TRBJ2-7; 7 bases match TRBD2. CDR1 is MGHRA and CDR2 is YSYEKL in the germline V gene. This CDR3 is 14 amino acids long. With 4 bases clipped from V and 4 bases from J, the junction kept 7 bases outside the gene matches.

V is TRBV18 and J is TRBJ2-7; D might be TRBD2 (6 bases). Trimming shortened V by 3 bases and J by 5 bases, and 17 bases separated the two germline ends. Germline CDR1 reads KGHSH; CDR2 reads LQKENI. This CDR3 region has 15 residues. The CDR3 DNA sequence: TGTGCCAGCTCACCGACGGAGAAGGAGCGGGACGAGCAGTACTTC. It is translated as CASSPTEKERDEQYF.

The chain is built from TRBV6-1 and TRBJ2-7, with 8 bases that match TRBD1. The germline V gene encodes CDR1 MNHNS and CDR2 SASEGT. After removal of 6 bases from V and 6 bases from J, the junction contained 13 bases not matched to a gene. The CDR3 loop spans 15 amino acids. CDR3 sequence reads: CASRAGTGRLAEQYF. CDR3 in DNA: TGTGCCAGCAGGGCCGGGACAGGTCGGCTCGCCGAGCAGTACTTC.

The CDR3 region is CATRTSGTPSTDTQYF. CDR3 sequence (DNA): TGTGCCACGAGGACTAGCGGGACTCCTAGCACAGATACGCAGTATTTT. This rearrangement joins TRBV10-3 to TRBJ2-3; 12 bases agree with TRBD2. V lost 10 bases, J lost 0 bases, and 8 bases stayed unmatched. The CDR3 is made up of 16 amino acids. Germline V lookup: CDR1 ENHRY, CDR2 SYGVKD.

The chain links TRBV5-5 to TRBJ1-1; no clear D gene. Germline V gene sequence: CDR1 SGHKS, CDR2 YYEKEE (reference sequence). With 2 bases removed from V and 6 bases from J, the gap between germline ends came to 14 bases. The CDR3 length is 14 residues. CDR3 sequence reads: CASSFGVLYPEAFF. CDR3 in DNA: TGTGCCAGCAGCTTCGGCGTTTTGTACCCTGAAGCTTTCTTT.

This clone occurred once. Other DNA sequences in the same sample also yield this CDR3. This chain joins TRBV27 and TRBJ2-7, with D possibly matching TRBD2 (5 bases). The CDR3 totals 13 residues. The V end was cut by 0 bases, the J end by 3 bases, with 6 bases between. Germline V gives CDR1 MNHEY, CDR2 SMNVEV (reference sequence). CDR3 protein: CASSLSGVYEQYF. Here the CDR3 DNA reads TGTGCCAGCAGTTTATCCGGGGTCTACGAGCAGTACTTC.

This clone was counted once. The chain combines TRBV19 with TRBJ2-2, with D possibly matching TRBD2 (6 bases). CDR1 and CDR2 (germline): LNHDA, SQIVND (reference sequence). Trimming pared 4 bases from V and 4 bases from J, leaving 13 bases between. The CDR3 is made up of 15 amino acids. CDR3 region: CASSTRSGPTGELFF. The CDR3 nucleotides read TGTGCCAGTAGTACAAGGAGCGGGCCCACCGGGGAGCTGTTTTTT.

This chain links TRBV5-4 with TRBJ2-3, with D possibly being TRBD1 or TRBD2 (5 bases each). CDR1 and CDR2 (germline): SGHNT, YYREEE (reference sequence). Trimming pared 4 bases from V and 3 bases from J, leaving 15 bases between. The CDR3 loop spans 15 amino acids. CDR3 nucleotide sequence: TGTGCCAGCAGCGGGACCCCCTGGGGTACAGATACGCAGTATTTT. Translating gives CASSGTPWGTDTQYF. The complete variable domain, with remaining parts taken from reference TRBV5-4 and TRBJ2-3, reads ETGVTQSPTHLIKTRGQQVTLRCSSQSGHNTVSWYQQALGQGPQFIFQYYREEENGRGNFPPRFSGLQFPNYSSELNVNALELDDSALYLCASSGTPWGTDTQYFGPGTRLTVL.

The CDR3 protein is CASSQEGLSGANVLTF. The CDR3 DNA is TGTGCCAGCAGCCAAGAGGGGCTCTCTGGGGCCAACGTCCTGACTTTC. The gene calls are TRBV4-2 and TRBJ2-6; D perhaps matches TRBD1 (5 bases). Germline CDR1 reads LGHNA; CDR2 reads YNFKEQ. This CDR3 contains 16 residues. The V gene lost 0 bases and the J gene lost 0 bases, with 6 bases spanning the gap.

The J gene is TRBJ2-1, the V gene TRBV6-1; TRBD2 is a possible D gene (5 bases). Trimming removed 10 bases from V and 1 base from J, with 17 bases in between. The CDR3 length is 15 residues. CDR1 is MNHNS, CDR2 SASEGT, per germline. CDR3 sequence (DNA): TGTGCCACCCGATTCTCGGGATGGTCCTACAATGAGCAGTTCTTC. Encoded protein: CATRFSGWSYNEQFF.

In regard to this clone: This sample also contains other DNA sequences that code for the same CDR3. V gene TRBV11-2 combines with J gene TRBJ2-7; no reliable D call. CDR1 is SGHAT and CDR2 is FQNNGV in the germline V gene. CDR3 size: 13 residues. V lost 5 bases, J lost 1 base, and 9 bases lay in between. The CDR3 DNA follows: TGTGCCAGCAGCCTCACAGATTCCTACGAGCAGTACTTC. Translating it yields CASSLTDSYEQYF.

This chain links TRBV4-1 with TRBJ1-1; 7 nucleotides align to TRBD1. The germline gives CDR1 MGHRA, CDR2 YSYEKL. CDR3 length: 17 amino acids. J gave up 0 bases and V 0 bases, and 7 bases lay outside the gene matches. The CDR3 spells CASSQELGTVLNTEAFF. Here the CDR3 DNA reads TGCGCCAGCAGCCAAGAACTCGGGACAGTGTTGAACACTGAAGCTTTCTTT.

This rearrangement joins TRBV4-2 to TRBJ2-3, with a possible D match to TRBD1 (5 bases). Germline V lookup: CDR1 LGHNA, CDR2 YNFKEQ. CDR3 length: 15 residues. Trimming cost V 0 bases and J 4 bases, with 11 bases left between them. The CDR3 region is CASSQEGQNPDTQYF. The CDR3 bases are TGTGCCAGCAGCCAAGAGGGGCAGAATCCAGATACGCAGTATTTT.

The chain carries TRBV7-9 and TRBJ1-2, with 9 bases fitting TRBD1. Germline V gene sequence: CDR1 SEHNR, CDR2 FQNEAQ (reference sequence). The trim removed 5 bases at V and 8 bases at J, leaving 15 bases unmatched. The CDR3 consists of 16 residues. CDR3 nucleotides: TGTGCCAGCAGCCAAGGGGCGGGACAGGGTTGGCGCGGCTACACCTTC. This codes for CASSQGAGQGWRGYTF.

The rearrangement uses TRBV7-9 and TRBJ2-7, with 7 bases identical to TRBD1. The CDR3 covers 14 residues. V gave up 5 bases and J gave up 2 bases; unmatched junction bases: 6. Per the germline V gene, CDR1 is SEHNR and CDR2 is FQNEAQ (reference sequence). This CDR3 reads CASSPRGSAYEQYF. The CDR3 DNA sequence: TGTGCCAGCAGCCCCAGGGGGTCCGCCTACGAGCAGTACTTC.

The CDR3 here is CASSLTAMSNQPQHF. Here the CDR3 DNA reads TGTGCCAGCAGCCTAACGGCAATGAGCAATCAGCCCCAGCATTTT. The rearrangement uses TRBV27 and TRBJ1-5, with D hard to call. This CDR3 comprises 15 residues. Germline CDR1 MNHEY, CDR2 SMNVEV (reference sequence). Trimming pared 6 bases from V and 1 base from J, leaving 13 bases between.

The chain employs TRBV6-5 and TRBJ2-1, with TRBD2 identical over 8 bases. Germline CDR1 MNHEY, CDR2 SVGAGI. Unmatched junction bases numbered 5, after V lost 8 bases and J lost 5 bases. This CDR3 contains 13 residues. CDR3 residues: CASYPGGNNEQFF. Written as DNA, the CDR3 is TGTGCCAGCTACCCGGGAGGGAACAATGAGCAGTTCTTC.

The J gene is TRBJ1-1, the V gene TRBV7-6; no definite D call. This CDR3 has 14 amino acids. With 5 bases removed from V and 3 bases from J, the gap between germline ends came to 13 bases. Looked up from germline, CDR1 is SGHVS and CDR2 is FNYEAQ. The DNA for the CDR3 is TGTGCCAGCAGCCCACAAACTGGGCACACTGAAGCTTTCTTT. It yields the protein CASSPQTGHTEAFF.

This clone showed up just a few times. V gene TRBV9 combines with J gene TRBJ1-1; TRBD1 might be the D (5 bases). The CDR3 loop spans 13 amino acids. Per the germline V gene, CDR1 is SGDLS and CDR2 is YYNGEE. The V end lost 3 bases, the J end lost 9 bases, and 15 bases lay between the germline ends. The CDR3 nucleotides read TGTGCCAGCAGCGCGGACCGGGACCCCAAAGCTTTCTTT. This translates into CASSADRDPKAFF.

This chain joins TRBV4-1 and TRBJ1-4; D not resolved. The germline CDR1 and CDR2 sequences are MGHRA and YSYEKL. CDR3 length: 14 amino acids. Trimming left V 7 bases short and J 1 base short, with 10 bases between. Written as DNA, the CDR3 is TGCGCCAGCACCGGTATAGGAACTAATGAAAAACTGTTTTTT. This gives the protein CASTGIGTNEKLFF.